This T cell receptor beta chain was documented in a study of CXCR3-negative and CXCR3-positive naive CD8 T cells (dated by TCRdb to between 2018 and 2021). Study-level background: In total, 130 million to 150 million TRB reads were obtained, corresponding to roughly 1.5 +/- 0.3 million reads per library. Diversity and physicochemical repertoire analyses were performed on some 10 donors pooled from two independent experiments. The TRBV-TRBJ cluster analysis covered naive subsets from five or six donors and memory cells from 3 donors.

The instrument given in TCRdb is NextSeq 550. The Human TCR Profiling Kit (MiLaboratory) was used to prepare UMI-labeled 5' RACE TRB cDNA libraries. cDNA synthesis used the entire amount of extracted RNA, and PCR amplification then used the entire amount of cDNA produced. Libraries were prepared in parallel using an identical number of PCR cycles. The authors processed their data as follows. With a minimum of two reads required per UMI, MIGEC and MiXCR pulled out about 57,000 +/- 9,900 unique UMI-labeled TRB cDNA molecules from each library. On average, roughly 40,000 +/- 10,000 functional in-frame TRB CDR3 nucleotide clonotypes lacking stop codons were found per library. After downsampling to 5000 UMI-labeled TRB molecules per sample, diversity metrics, including normalized Shannon-Wiener and Chao1, were computed in VDJtools. VDJtools was used to calculate clonotype-size-weighted physicochemical properties of the central five CDR3 residues, namely interaction energy, strength, volume and Kidera factor 4. Each CDR3 protein sequence appears as one entry after TCRdb reprocessed the reads, and no DNA is included. V and J calls and clone size were set by TCRdb, not the authors. This sample's table carries some 150,000 distinct CDR3 sequences. In total, the top ten clones hold 0.25% to 0.3% of the sample.

For every CD8+ T cell subset, 300,000 cells were flow-sorted straight into RLT lysis buffer, and each subset was sorted in triplicate. Naive CD8+ T cells were defined stringently as CD45RO-CCR7+CD27+CD95- to exclude memory contaminants. Peripheral blood mononuclear cells were isolated from buffy coats using standard density gradient centrifugation. Naive CXCR3-negative and CXCR3-positive CD8+ T cells were flow-sorted on a FACSAria III. Total RNA was extracted from sorted cells with an RNeasy Mini Kit. The paper's findings and limits, for the study overall: Naive CXCR3-negative and CXCR3-positive cells from the same donor showed similar TRBV-TRBJ usage, whereas memory cells showed distinct patterns. Freshly isolated PBMCs were used for most assays because CXCR3 expression partially decreased after cryopreservation. TRB CDR3s from CXCR3-positive naive cells showed higher hydrophobicity (lower Kidera factor 4), lower energy, and higher strength and volume indices than CXCR3-negative naive cells. Because surface CD5, which is linked to self-reactivity in mice, was comparable between the naive subsets, TCR interaction strength was also inferred from TRB CDR3 physicochemical properties. Both naive subsets had comparably high repertoire diversity, while memory CD8+ T cells had much lower repertoire diversity.

Note on this clonotype: The antigen it binds to is not known.

CDR1 and CDR2 were assigned from the germline V gene (reference sequence) as MNHEY and SMNVEV. The CDR3 spans 14 residues, from the cysteine through the phenylalanine. The DNA is unrecorded. The source material was naive CXCR3+ CD8+ T cells from blood. The sample's cell subset or site, from its label and the paper: CD45RO-CCR7+CD27+CD95- naive CD8+ T cells expressing CXCR3 (TNR3+). This TCR derives from a human donor in good health. Some clones in this sample may be carry-over from other donors' samples. The V and J segments used are TRBV27 and TRBJ2-7; TCRdb names TRBD1, which stays unverified in the absence of DNA. The CDR3 here reads CASSPGIGSYEQYF.